The sequence of this T cell receptor beta chain was determined in a study of blood T cell repertoires in COVID-19. Study-level information: Nucleic acid was either cDNA or gDNA, and it came from T cells, B-cell-depleted T cells, or PBMCs.

Repertoires were generated with immunoSEQ multiplex PCR, while TCRdb's copy carries only in-frame clones and drops some. The repertoire holds approximately 170,000 clones, with 65% to 90% as singletons. This CDR3 is built from 13 residues. With V trimmed by 4 bases and J by 7 bases, 9 bases remained unmatched. Germline V gene lookup returns CDR1 GTSNPN and CDR2 SVGIG (reference sequence). The sample was peripheral blood. V gene TRBV30 combines with J gene TRBJ2-7; TRBD1 matches 8 bases. The source of this sequence is a man over 45 with active or convalescent COVID-19. The CDR3 nucleotides read TGTGCCTGGAACCGACAGGGGCCTCGAGAGCAGTACTTC. It yields the protein CAWNRQGPREQYF. Filled out from reference TRBV30 and TRBJ2-7, the complete variable domain reads SQTIHQWPATLVQPVGSPLSLECTVEGTSNPNLYWYRQAAGRGLQLLFYSVGIGQISSEVPQNLSASRPQDRQFILSSKKLLLSDSGFYLCAWNRQGPREQYFGPGTRLTVT.